Following are 23 T cell receptor beta chains from one sample sequenced in a study of T cell responses to AZD1222 COVID-19 vaccine. The assay was immunoSEQ multiplex PCR, and TCRdb's table has in-frame clones only and misses some. This table has under 250,000 clones, about 92% appearing once. The starting material was peripheral blood, obtained on day 0 of MenACWY control vaccination. These receptors were obtained from an adult in good health.

The rearrangement links TRBV5-6 to TRBJ2-1; TRBD1 or TRBD2 may be the D gene (5 bases each). The CDR3 is 16 residues long. The V gene lost 4 bases and the J gene lost 0 bases, with 14 bases spanning the gap. Germline CDR1 and CDR2: SGHDT and YYEEEE. This CDR3 reads CASSKWDGSSYNEQFF. The CDR3 coding sequence is TGTGCCAGCAGCAAATGGGACGGCAGCTCCTACAATGAGCAGTTCTTC.

This chain connects TRBV30 to TRBJ2-1; D is ambiguous. The CDR3 is made up of 11 amino acids. Germline V gene data show CDR1 as GTSNPN and CDR2 as SVGIG (reference sequence). Trimming took 1 base from V and 6 from J, leaving 4 bases between them. As DNA, the CDR3 is TGTGCCTGGAGTGGCGGCAATGAGCAGTTCTTC. It codes for CAWSGGNEQFF.

This rearrangement joins TRBV5-1 to TRBJ1-2; tentative D call: TRBD1 (5 bases). This CDR3 comprises 16 residues. Trimming removed 0 bases from V and 6 bases from J, with 18 bases in between. Germline V gene lookup returns CDR1 SGHRS and CDR2 YFSETQ. CDR3 amino acids: CASSLVEGSGRDGYTF. As DNA, the CDR3 is TGCGCCAGCAGCTTGGTTGAGGGGTCAGGGAGGGATGGCTACACCTTC.

In this sample, this clone turned up once. V usage is TRBV19 and J usage is TRBJ1-1; 7 bases align to TRBD1. Trimming at V came to 6 bases and at J to 7 bases, leaving 5 bases not matched to a gene. CDR3 length: 12 amino acids. Germline V gene lookup returns CDR1 LNHDA and CDR2 SQIVND (reference sequence). This chain's CDR3 is CASRHQGGEAFF. The CDR3 DNA is TGTGCCAGTAGGCATCAGGGGGGTGAAGCTTTCTTT. Based on the CDR3 plus reference TRBV19 and TRBJ1-1, the full variable domain is DGGITQSPKYLFRKEGQNVTLSCEQNLNHDAMYWYRQDPGQGLRLIYYSQIVNDFQKGDIAEGYSVSREKKESFPLTVTSAQKNPTAFYLCASRHQGGEAFFGQGTRLTVV.

This rearrangement joins TRBV5-1 to TRBJ2-2; D may correspond to TRBD1 or TRBD2 (5 bases each). This CDR3 region has 15 residues. V was pared by 3 bases and J by 6 bases, with 15 bases between. Germline V gene sequence: CDR1 SGHRS, CDR2 YFSETQ. CDR3 amino acids: CASSSLLGASGELFF. CDR3 nucleotides: TGCGCCAGCAGCTCCCTCCTCGGGGCCTCCGGGGAGCTGTTTTTT.

V gene TRBV5-4 combines with J gene TRBJ1-5; 10 bases are shared with TRBD1. Looked up from germline, CDR1 is SGHNT and CDR2 is YYREEE (reference sequence). V was clipped by 4 bases and J by 9 bases; unmatched bases: 7. This CDR3 has 14 residues. In DNA, the CDR3 is TGTGCCAGCAGCAGGGACAGGGGAAGTCCGCCCCAGCATTTT. Translating it yields CASSRDRGSPPQHF.

The genes are TRBV6-4 and TRBJ2-2, with D perhaps TRBD1 (7 bases). With 0 bases removed from V and 4 bases from J, the gap between germline ends came to 12 bases. Germline V gives CDR1 MRHNA, CDR2 SNTAGT. The CDR3 extends over 16 amino acids. The CDR3 bases are TGTGCCAGCAGTGACTCGGAGGGGGCGGGCACCGGGGAGCTGTTTTTT. It specifies CASSDSEGAGTGELFF.

The chain is built from TRBV7-2 and TRBJ1-2, with no clear D. The germline V gene encodes CDR1 SGHTA and CDR2 FQGNSA. V was clipped by 7 bases and J by 4 bases, with 13 bases between them. This CDR3 region has 13 residues. The CDR3, as DNA: TGTGCCAGCACCCCGGGCGGCTCCTATGGCTACACCTTC. Translated: CASTPGGSYGYTF.

V is TRBV24-1 and J is TRBJ1-1; TRBD1 aligns across 8 bases. The V and J ends lost 1 base and 7 bases, in that order; junction bases with no gene match: 13. Germline loops: CDR1 KGHDR, CDR2 SFDVKD. CDR3 length: 17 amino acids. The CDR3 DNA is TGTGCCACCAGTGATTTTCCCCGACAGGGGCGAGGGTTTGAAGCTTTCTTT. Translating it yields CATSDFPRQGRGFEAFF.

This clone was counted a few times. This sequence joins TRBV3-1 (or the pseudogene TRBV3-2) and TRBJ2-1, with 9 bases fitting TRBD2. CDR3 size: 16 residues. V shed 5 bases, J shed 7 bases, and the junction held 12 bases outside the gene matches. Per germline, CDR1 LGHDT and CDR2 YNNKEL (reference sequence). In DNA form, the CDR3 reads TGTGCCAGCAGCTCCACAGGCGGGGGGGCGACGAATGAGCAGTTCTTC. Protein: CASSSTGGGATNEQFF.

The J gene is TRBJ1-1, the V gene TRBV2; no firm D call. This CDR3 region has 15 residues. V was clipped by 6 bases and J by 0 bases, with 14 bases between them. CDR1 is SNHLY, CDR2 FYNNEI, per germline. The CDR3 DNA is TGTGCCAGCAGACAGAGTGAGGGTATGAACACTGAAGCTTTCTTT. Amino acids: CASRQSEGMNTEAFF. Full variable domain (rest looked up from reference TRBV2 and TRBJ1-1): EPEVTQTPSHQVTQMGQEVILRCVPISNHLYFYWYRQILGQKVEFLVSFYNNEISEKSEIFDDQFSVERPDGSNFTLKIRSTKLEDSAMYFCASRQSEGMNTEAFFGQGTRLTVV.

V is TRBV28 and J is TRBJ2-5; D perhaps matches TRBD1 (6 bases). The CDR3 is made up of 14 amino acids. The V gene lost 6 bases and the J gene lost 3 bases, with 14 bases spanning the gap. Germline-derived CDR1 and CDR2 are MDHEN and SYDVKM. Here the CDR3 DNA reads TGTGCCAGCAGCTGGACAGTCCAAGAAGAGACCCAGTACTTC. It codes for CASSWTVQEETQYF.

The chain carries TRBV30 and TRBJ2-2, with 10 nucleotides matching TRBD1. CDR1 GTSNPN and CDR2 SVGIG come from the germline V gene (reference sequence). V shed 2 bases, J shed 5 bases, and the junction held 2 bases outside the gene matches. The CDR3 is 14 amino acids. CDR3 in amino acids: CAWSRQGATGELFF. The CDR3 bases are TGTGCCTGGAGTCGACAGGGGGCAACCGGGGAGCTGTTTTTT.

This clone was recorded once. The rearrangement uses TRBV5-8 and TRBJ1-1, with D unclear. The CDR3 covers 12 residues. Trimming removed 2 bases at V and 4 bases at J, with 6 bases between. Germline assignment: CDR1 SGHTS and CDR2 YDEGEE. The CDR3 DNA reads TGTGCCAGCAGCTTTATATTCACTGAAGCTTTCTTT. It is translated as CASSFIFTEAFF. Full variable domain (rest looked up from reference TRBV5-8 and TRBJ1-1): EAGVTQSPTHLIKTRGQQATLRCSPISGHTSVYWYQQALGLGLQFLLWYDEGEERNRGNFPPRFSGRQFPNYSSELNVNALELEDSALYLCASSFIFTEAFFGQGTRLTVV.

The J gene is TRBJ1-2, the V gene TRBV4-1; D call uncertain. CDR3 size: 13 residues. Germline lookup yields CDR1 MGHRA and CDR2 YSYEKL. Trimming left V 0 bases short and J 8 bases short, with 10 bases between. CDR3 sequence reads: CASSQDGVSGYTF. The CDR3 coding sequence is TGCGCCAGCAGCCAAGATGGGGTAAGCGGCTACACCTTC.

The genes are TRBV2 and TRBJ2-3; TRBD2 aligns across 7 bases. Germline V lookup: CDR1 SNHLY, CDR2 FYNNEI. The CDR3 is 17 residues long. The V and J ends lost 1 base and 6 bases, in that order; junction bases with no gene match: 13. In nucleotides, the CDR3 is TGTGCCAGCAGTGAAGGGGGTTACGGGGGGTTTATTGATACGCAGTATTTT. As protein: CASSEGGYGGFIDTQYF. Complete variable domain (other parts from reference TRBV2 and TRBJ2-3): EPEVTQTPSHQVTQMGQEVILRCVPISNHLYFYWYRQILGQKVEFLVSFYNNEISEKSEIFDDQFSVERPDGSNFTLKIRSTKLEDSAMYFCASSEGGYGGFIDTQYFGPGTRLTVL.

The gene calls are TRBV7-6 and TRBJ2-7; 8 bases are a match to TRBD1. The CDR3 consists of 15 residues. The J segment lost 6 bases and the V segment lost 5 bases, leaving 12 bases of the junction unmatched. Germline V gene data show CDR1 as SGHVS and CDR2 as FNYEAQ. In DNA form, the CDR3 reads TGTGCCAGCAGCCGGGGTAGGACAGGGTTTGGCGAGCAGTACTTC. Amino acids: CASSRGRTGFGEQYF. Variable domain in full (rest from reference TRBV7-6 and TRBJ2-7): GAGVSQSPRYKVTKRGQDVALRCDPISGHVSLYWYRQALGQGPEFLTYFNYEAQQDKSGLPNDRFSAERPEGSISTLTIQRTEQRDSAMYRCASSRGRTGFGEQYFGPGTRLTVT.

The gene calls are TRBV2 and TRBJ2-1; D possibly corresponds to TRBD2 (5 bases). The germline V gene encodes CDR1 SNHLY and CDR2 FYNNEI. Trimming removed 7 bases at V and 3 bases at J, with 10 bases between. The CDR3 covers 13 residues. CDR3 sequence (DNA): TGTGCCAGCATACTCGGACTCTACAATGAGCAGTTCTTC. Protein: CASILGLYNEQFF.

In this sample, this clone turned up once. This chain links TRBV28 with TRBJ1-4; D possibly corresponds to TRBD1 (6 bases). V was clipped by 5 bases and J by 1 base, with 8 bases between them. CDR3 length: 14 amino acids. CDR1 and CDR2 (germline): MDHEN, SYDVKM. The CDR3 loop is CASSGGQTNEKLFF. The CDR3 nucleotides read TGTGCCAGCAGTGGGGGGCAAACTAATGAAAAACTGTTTTTT.

This chain links TRBV2 with TRBJ2-2, with D possibly called TRBD1 or TRBD2 (5 bases each). V dropped 2 bases and J dropped 5 bases, with 15 bases sitting between them. Germline values: CDR1 SNHLY, CDR2 FYNNEI. The CDR3 consists of 16 residues. The CDR3 nucleotides read TGTGCCAGCAGTGAATGGGGCGGGTCGGGTACCGGGGAGCTGTTTTTT. The encoded protein is CASSEWGGSGTGELFF.

The J gene is TRBJ1-5, the V gene TRBV28, with 8 bases matching TRBD1. V lost 6 bases, J lost 3 bases, and 7 bases stayed unmatched. Germline loops: CDR1 MDHEN, CDR2 SYDVKM. The CDR3 runs to 15 residues. CDR3 sequence: CASSTPGGPNQPQHF. The CDR3 DNA is TGTGCCAGCAGCACCCCAGGGGGCCCCAATCAGCCCCAGCATTTT.

This rearrangement joins TRBV3-1 (or the pseudogene TRBV3-2) to TRBJ1-1; weak D call: TRBD1 (5 bases). This CDR3 contains 14 residues. The germline gives CDR1 LGHDT, CDR2 YNNKEL (reference sequence). Trimming took off 1 base at V and 3 bases at J, with 9 bases between the two ends. For the CDR3, the DNA is TGTGCCAGCAGCCAAGGGGGCACATACACTGAAGCTTTCTTT. Encoded protein: CASSQGGTYTEAFF.

The chain combines TRBV5-1 with TRBJ1-2; possible D gene TRBD1, 5 bases. Germline values: CDR1 SGHRS, CDR2 YFSETQ. Between the trimmed V and J ends, which lost 3 bases and 2 bases, there was a span of 11 bases. CDR3 length equals 14 residues. This CDR3 reads CASSSDSSNYGYTF. CDR3 bases: TGCGCCAGCAGCTCAGACAGCTCAAACTATGGCTACACCTTC.